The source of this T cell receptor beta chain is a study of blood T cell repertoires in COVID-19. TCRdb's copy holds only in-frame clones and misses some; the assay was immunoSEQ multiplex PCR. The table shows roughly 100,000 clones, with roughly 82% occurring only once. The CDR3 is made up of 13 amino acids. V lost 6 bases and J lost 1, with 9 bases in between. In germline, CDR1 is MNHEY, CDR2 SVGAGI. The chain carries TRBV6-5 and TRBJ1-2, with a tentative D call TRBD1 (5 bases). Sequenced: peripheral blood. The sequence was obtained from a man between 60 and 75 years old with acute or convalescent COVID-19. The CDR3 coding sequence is TGTGCCAGCAGCCCGGACAATAACTATGGCTACACCTTC. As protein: CASSPDNNYGYTF.